The 2 T cell receptor beta chains presented below share a single source sample, sequenced in a study of patients and donors after allogeneic stem cell transplantation. TCRdb re-called the RT-PCR reads through MiXCR, storing one row per CDR3 protein. The table records about 960,000 distinct CDR3 sequences, more than 15% of them present only once. The sequencing input was blood, either unsorted or a sorted T cell fraction (not recorded which). These receptors all come from a human donor who was either an allogeneic HSCT recipient or a stem cell or donor lymphocyte infusion donor (not recorded which). It is not recorded whose cells these are; they may come from a transplant donor.

The CDR3 DNA reads as TGCAGTGCTAGAGAGTGGGGACCTCATCGTCCCTCTGGAAACACCATATATTTT. Translating gives CSAREWGPHRPSGNTIYF. The V and J genes are TRBV20-1 and TRBJ1-3; possible D gene TRBD1, 5 bases. CDR1 and CDR2 (germline): DFQATT, SNEGSKA (reference sequence). Trimming shortened V by 0 bases and J by 0 bases, and 18 bases separated the two germline ends. This CDR3 is 18 amino acids long.

The chain carries TRBV7-6 and TRBJ2-2, with 8 positions matching TRBD1. The CDR3 runs 14 residues. V shed 8 bases, J shed 6 bases, and the junction held 8 bases outside the gene matches. Germline values: CDR1 SGHVS, CDR2 FNYEAQ. The CDR3 DNA reads as TGTGCCAGCCTTAGGACAGGGCAGTCCGGGGAGCTGTTTTTT. This encodes CASLRTGQSGELFF. The complete variable domain, with remaining parts taken from reference TRBV7-6 and TRBJ2-2, reads GAGVSQSPRYKVTKRGQDVALRCDPISGHVSLYWYRQALGQGPEFLTYFNYEAQQDKSGLPNDRFSAERPEGSISTLTIQRTEQRDSAMYRCASLRTGQSGELFFGEGSRLTVL.